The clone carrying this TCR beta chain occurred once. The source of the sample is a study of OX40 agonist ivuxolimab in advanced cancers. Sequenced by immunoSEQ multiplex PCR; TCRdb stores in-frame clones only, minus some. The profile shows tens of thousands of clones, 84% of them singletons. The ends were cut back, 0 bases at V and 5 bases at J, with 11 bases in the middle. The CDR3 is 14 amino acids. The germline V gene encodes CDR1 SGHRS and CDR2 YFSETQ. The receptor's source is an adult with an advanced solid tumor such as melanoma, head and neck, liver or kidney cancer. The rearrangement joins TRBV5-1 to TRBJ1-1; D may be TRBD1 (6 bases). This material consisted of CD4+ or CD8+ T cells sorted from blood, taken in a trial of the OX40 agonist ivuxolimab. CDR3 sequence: CASSLDTGRTEAFF. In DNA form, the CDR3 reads TGCGCCAGCAGCTTGGATACAGGGAGGACTGAAGCTTTCTTT. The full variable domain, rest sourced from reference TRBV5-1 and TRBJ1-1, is KAGVTQTPRYLIKTRGQQVTLSCSPISGHRSVSWYQQTPGQGLQFLFEYFSETQRNKGNFPGRFSGRQFSNSRSEMNVSTLELGDSALYLCASSLDTGRTEAFFGQGTRLTVV.